This T cell receptor beta chain stems from a study of metastatic and nonmetastatic thyroid tumors. Every patient underwent thyroid surgery untreated. TCRdb re-processed the PCR reads through MiXCR. The repertoire has more than 9,000 clones, over 25% of them found once; the top ten carry roughly 10%. V gave up 1 base and J gave up 0 bases, with 20 bases separating them. The germline CDR1 and CDR2 sequences are SGHRS and YFSETQ. The CDR3 loop spans 18 amino acids. This TCR derives from a male donor with papillary thyroid cancer or a benign thyroid nodule (not recorded which). Some clones in this sample may be carry-over from other donors' samples. Specimen: tumor tissue. The chain has TRBV5-1 and TRBJ2-7; tentatively, D is TRBD2 (6 bases). CDR3 sequence reads: CASSLIPIGRGHSYEQYF. The CDR3, as DNA: TGCGCCAGCAGCTTGATCCCGATAGGGCGGGGCCACTCCTACGAGCAGTACTTC.